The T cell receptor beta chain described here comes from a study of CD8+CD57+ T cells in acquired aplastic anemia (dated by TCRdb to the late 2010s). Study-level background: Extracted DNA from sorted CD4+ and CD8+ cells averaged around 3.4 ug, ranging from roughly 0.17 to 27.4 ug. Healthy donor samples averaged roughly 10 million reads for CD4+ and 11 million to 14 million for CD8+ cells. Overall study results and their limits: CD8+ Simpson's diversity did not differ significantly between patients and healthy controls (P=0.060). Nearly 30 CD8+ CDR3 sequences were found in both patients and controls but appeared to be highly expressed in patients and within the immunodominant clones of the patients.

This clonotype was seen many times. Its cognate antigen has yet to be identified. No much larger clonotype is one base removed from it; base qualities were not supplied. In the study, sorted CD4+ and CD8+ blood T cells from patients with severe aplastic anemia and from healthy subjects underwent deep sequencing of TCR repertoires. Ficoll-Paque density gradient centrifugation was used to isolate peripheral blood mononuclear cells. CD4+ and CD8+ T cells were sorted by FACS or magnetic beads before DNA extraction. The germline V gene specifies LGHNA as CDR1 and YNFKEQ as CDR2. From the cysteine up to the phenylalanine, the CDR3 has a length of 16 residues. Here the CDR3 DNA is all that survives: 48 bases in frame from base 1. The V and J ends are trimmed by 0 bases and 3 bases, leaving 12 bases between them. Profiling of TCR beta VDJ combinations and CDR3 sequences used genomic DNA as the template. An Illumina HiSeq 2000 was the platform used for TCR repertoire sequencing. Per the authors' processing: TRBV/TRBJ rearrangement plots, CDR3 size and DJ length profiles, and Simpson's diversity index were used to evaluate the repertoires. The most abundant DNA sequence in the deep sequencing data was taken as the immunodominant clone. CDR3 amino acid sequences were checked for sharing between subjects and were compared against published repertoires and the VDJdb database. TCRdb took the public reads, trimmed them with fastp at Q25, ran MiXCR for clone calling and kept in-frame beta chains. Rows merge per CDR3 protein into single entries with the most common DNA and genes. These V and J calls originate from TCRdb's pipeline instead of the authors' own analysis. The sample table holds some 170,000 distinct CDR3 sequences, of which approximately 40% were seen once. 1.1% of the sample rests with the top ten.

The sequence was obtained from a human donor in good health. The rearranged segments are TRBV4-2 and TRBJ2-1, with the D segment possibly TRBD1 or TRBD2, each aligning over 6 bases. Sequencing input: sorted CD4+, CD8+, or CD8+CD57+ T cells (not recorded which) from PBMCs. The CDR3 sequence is CASSQDMGGLYNEQFF. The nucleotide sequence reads TGTGCCAGCAGCCAAGATATGGGGGGCCTCTACAATGAGCAGTTCTTC.